The clone carrying this T cell receptor beta chain is a singleton in its sample. This record comes from a study of blood T cell repertoires in COVID-19. About the research overall: From the United States, Italy and Spain came samples of acute and convalescent COVID-19. Nucleic acid was either cDNA or gDNA, and it came from T cells, B-cell-depleted T cells, or PBMCs.

Source study methods: For nucleated cells, counts were estimated from reference gene primer amplification. Generated by immunoSEQ multiplex PCR, the TCRdb table keeps only in-frame clones and is missing some. D and trimming were read from the DNA, whereas the V and J calls and clone size are those reported in that table. The table shows around 88,000 clones, with about 88% occurring only once. V shed 5 bases, J shed 4 bases, and the junction held 10 bases outside the gene matches. CDR3 size: 16 residues. Germline CDR1 LNHDA, CDR2 SQIVND (reference sequence). The receptor was derived from a woman of 80 years or more with acute or convalescent COVID-19. The chain employs TRBV19 and TRBJ2-1, with 8 bases identical to TRBD1. The sequencing input was peripheral blood. CDR3 sequence (DNA): TGTGCCAGTAGTCTCCGGGGACAGGCGAGGTACAATGAGCAGTTCTTC. Translated: CASSLRGQARYNEQFF.